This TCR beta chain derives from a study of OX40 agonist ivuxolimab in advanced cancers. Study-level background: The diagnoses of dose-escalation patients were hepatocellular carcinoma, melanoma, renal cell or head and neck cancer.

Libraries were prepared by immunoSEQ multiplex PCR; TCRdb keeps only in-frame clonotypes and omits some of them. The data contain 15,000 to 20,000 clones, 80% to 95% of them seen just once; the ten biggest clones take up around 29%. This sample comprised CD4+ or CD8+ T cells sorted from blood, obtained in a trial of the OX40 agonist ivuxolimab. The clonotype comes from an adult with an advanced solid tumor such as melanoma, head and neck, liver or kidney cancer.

The CDR3 bases are TGTGCCTGGAGACTAGGCCATGAGCAGTTCTTC. Translation: CAWRLGHEQFF. V and J are TRBV30 and TRBJ2-1; a possible D gene is TRBD2 (5 bases). The V end lost 3 bases, the J end lost 8 bases, and 8 bases lay between the germline ends. The CDR3 sequence is 11 residues long. Germline V gene sequence: CDR1 GTSNPN, CDR2 SVGIG (reference sequence). Filled out from reference TRBV30 and TRBJ2-1, the complete variable domain reads SQTIHQWPATLVQPVGSPLSLECTVEGTSNPNLYWYRQAAGRGLQLLFYSVGIGQISSEVPQNLSASRPQDRQFILSSKKLLLSDSGFYLCAWRLGHEQFFGPGTRLTVL.